The T cell receptor beta chain under discussion was sequenced for a study of blood T cells in healthy people across ages. Sample-barcoded 5' priming and a J-beta primer mix drove a second PCR of about 7 to 12 cycles. MiXCR, applied by TCRdb to the 5' RACE reads, yields one record per CDR3 protein. The sample holds 1.5 million or so distinct CDR3 sequences, 42% seen once. The CDR3 has 14 residues. In germline, CDR1 is PRHDT, CDR2 FYEKMQ (reference sequence). Trimming took 8 bases from V and 5 from J, leaving 13 bases between them. Study findings and constraints: Estimated diversity, derived from one million T cells, was regarded as an underestimate.

Comment on this clonotype: No antigen is known for it.

This chain connects TRBV13 to TRBJ1-6; perhaps TRBD1 as D (5 bases). The sequence was obtained from a woman aged 18 to 35 in good health. The sample was blood. DNA for the CDR3: TGTGCCAGCGCGTGGGGCGGGGATAATTCACCCCTCCACTTT. Residues: CASAWGGDNSPLHF. The full variable domain, in which reference TRBV13 and TRBJ1-6 provide the parts outside the CDR3, is AAGVIQSPRHLIKEKRETATLKCYPIPRHDTVYWYQQGPGQDPQFLISFYEKMQSDKGSIPDRFSAQQFSDYHSELNMSSLELGDSALYFCASAWGGDNSPLHFGNGTRLTVT.